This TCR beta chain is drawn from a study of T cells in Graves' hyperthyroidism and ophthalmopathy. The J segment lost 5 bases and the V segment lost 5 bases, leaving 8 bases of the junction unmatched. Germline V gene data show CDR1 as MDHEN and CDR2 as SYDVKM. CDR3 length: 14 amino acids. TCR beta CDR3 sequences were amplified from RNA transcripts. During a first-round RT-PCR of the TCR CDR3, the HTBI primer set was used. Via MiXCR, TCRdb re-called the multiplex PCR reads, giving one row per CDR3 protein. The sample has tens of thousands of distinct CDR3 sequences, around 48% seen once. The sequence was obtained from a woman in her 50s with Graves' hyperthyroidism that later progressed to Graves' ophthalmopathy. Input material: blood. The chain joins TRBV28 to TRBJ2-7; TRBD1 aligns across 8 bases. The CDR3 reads CASSIGTGDHEQYF. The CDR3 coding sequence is TGTGCCAGCAGTATCGGGACAGGAGACCACGAGCAGTACTTC.